These 20 T cell receptor beta chains were all obtained from the same sample, sequenced in a study of T cells in localized non-small cell lung cancer. Sequencing was performed with immunoSEQ multiplex PCR; in TCRdb, only in-frame clones are kept and a portion is missing. This table holds 75,000 to 90,000 clones, about 83% found once. This material consisted of peripheral blood, taken before any cancer treatment. The receptors originated from a man aged 40 to 70 with stage I lung adenocarcinoma.

The chain is built from TRBV9 and TRBJ2-3; TRBD2 agrees at 9 bases. Per germline, CDR1 SGDLS and CDR2 YYNGEE. This CDR3 is built from 17 residues. Germline trimming cut 3 bases from V and 4 bases from J; bases unmatched to any gene: 12. As DNA, the CDR3 is TGTGCCAGCAGCGACCAGGGTGGCGGGAGGGCCTCAGATACGCAGTATTTT. Its protein product is CASSDQGGGRASDTQYF. The whole variable domain, remainder taken from reference TRBV9 and TRBJ2-3, is DSGVTQTPKHLITATGQRVTLRCSPRSGDLSVYWYQQSLDQGLQFLIQYYNGEERAKGNILERFSAQQFPDLHSELNLSSLELGDSALYFCASSDQGGGRASDTQYFGPGTRLTVL.

The genes are TRBV4-3 and TRBJ1-1, with unresolved D. This CDR3 is 18 amino acids long. Trimming cost V 1 base and J 1 base, with 19 bases left between them. Germline assignment: CDR1 LGHNA and CDR2 YSLEER. CDR3 DNA sequence: TGCGCCAGCAGCCAAGCGGGCTTCCGCGGGGTCCCGAACACTGAAGCTTTCTTT. This translates into CASSQAGFRGVPNTEAFF.

Concerning this clone: At one boundary the junction diverges from the germline segment, which might be a read error. V usage is TRBV6-1 and J usage is TRBJ2-1, with D perhaps TRBD1 (6 bases). Germline V gene sequence: CDR1 MNHNS, CDR2 SASEGT. This CDR3 has 11 amino acids. The CDR3 is CASSKTGYHVF. DNA of the CDR3: TGTGCCAGCAGCAAAACAGGGTACCACGTCTTC.

The genes are TRBV6-1 and TRBJ2-1; the match to TRBD2 covers 7 bases. The CDR3 contains 14 residues. Per the germline V gene, CDR1 is MNHNS and CDR2 is SASEGT. Trimming removed 8 bases from V and 0 bases from J; junction bases left unmatched: 4. CDR3 DNA sequence: TGTGCCAGCGCGGGCGGGAGCTCCTACAATGAGCAGTTCTTC. It is translated as CASAGGSSYNEQFF.

The rearrangement links TRBV30 to TRBJ2-3; D may be TRBD1 (6 bases). V gave up 4 bases and J gave up 2 bases, with 16 bases separating them. The CDR3 is 15 residues long. The germline CDR1 and CDR2 sequences are GTSNPN and SVGIG (reference sequence). As DNA, the CDR3 is TGTGCCTGGATCGCCTCCAAGGGGGACACAGATACGCAGTATTTT. This gives the protein CAWIASKGDTDTQYF.

The chain is built from TRBV6-1 and TRBJ2-7; 12 bases line up with TRBD2. V lost 6 bases, J lost 3 bases, and 3 bases stayed unmatched. This CDR3 spans 14 amino acids. The germline CDR1 and CDR2 sequences are MNHNS and SASEGT. DNA of the CDR3: TGTGCCAGCAGAGGGACTAGCGGGTACTACGAGCAGTACTTC. Residues: CASRGTSGYYEQYF.

The chain combines TRBV18 with TRBJ1-1; D unresolved. The ends were cut back, 0 bases at V and 5 bases at J, with 7 bases in the middle. The CDR3 runs 13 residues. CDR1 KGHSH and CDR2 LQKENI come from the germline V gene. The CDR3 DNA is TGTGCCAGCTCACCACCGTTTTCTACTGAAGCTTTCTTT. As protein: CASSPPFSTEAFF.

The rearrangement uses TRBV11-3 and TRBJ1-3; D is ambiguous. The germline gives CDR1 SGHNT, CDR2 YENEEA. V lost 0 bases and J lost 0, with 9 bases in between. The CDR3 consists of 16 residues. This CDR3 reads CASSLDPPDSGNTIYF. The CDR3 DNA reads TGTGCCAGCAGCTTAGATCCGCCGGACTCTGGAAACACCATATATTTT.

J is TRBJ2-7 and V is TRBV5-6; 8 bases align to TRBD2. The junction had 8 bases not matched to a gene; V was cut back by 1 base and J by 5 bases. This CDR3 is 15 amino acids long. Germline V lookup: CDR1 SGHDT, CDR2 YYEEEE. The CDR3 bases are TGTGCCAGCAGCTTGAGGTTTAGCGGGACAAACGAGCAGTACTTC. This encodes CASSLRFSGTNEQYF.

This clone appeared a few times. V is TRBV5-1 and J is TRBJ2-1, with a possible D match to TRBD2 (6 bases). The germline V gene has CDR1 SGHRS and CDR2 YFSETQ. The CDR3 has 15 amino acids. Trimming took off 3 bases at V and 6 bases at J, with 16 bases between the two ends. The CDR3 DNA reads TGCGCCAGCAGCTCGGAGGGGTCCGCAGGCAATGAGCAGTTCTTC. It translates to CASSSEGSAGNEQFF.

The chain has TRBV5-1 and TRBJ2-1; 12 bases agree with TRBD2. CDR1 SGHRS and CDR2 YFSETQ come from the germline V gene. This CDR3 contains 17 residues. The ends lost 4 bases at V and 5 bases at J; junction bases unmatched: 10. The CDR3 reads CASSPDTGLAGNNEQFF. CDR3 DNA: TGCGCCAGCAGCCCAGACACGGGACTAGCGGGCAACAATGAGCAGTTCTTC.

The rearrangement joins TRBV7-8 to TRBJ1-2; 10 bases align to TRBD1. Germline V gives CDR1 SGHVS, CDR2 FQNEAQ. This CDR3 contains 21 residues. V was clipped by 4 bases and J by 7 bases; unmatched bases: 27. CDR3 nucleotides: TGTGCCAGCAGCTCGCTTCGGGGGCGACAGGGGGCGCGTGGGGTGACTGGTGGCTACACCTTC. Translating it yields CASSSLRGRQGARGVTGGYTF.

This clone was seen a handful of times. The chain uses TRBV6-1 and TRBJ1-3; D unclear. Germline CDR1 and CDR2: MNHNS and SASEGT. The CDR3 extends over 11 amino acids. Trimming removed 3 bases at V and 14 bases at J, with 11 bases between. CDR3 residues: CASSEVVQVYF. DNA of the CDR3: TGTGCCAGCAGTGAGGTCGTCCAGGTATATTTT.

The V call is TRBV4-1, the J call TRBJ2-7; 9 bases agree with TRBD2. Germline values: CDR1 MGHRA, CDR2 YSYEKL. The V segment lost 1 base and the J segment 4 bases; nucleotides outside the gene matches: 5. The CDR3 totals 15 residues. For the CDR3, the DNA is TGCGCCAGCAGCCAAGGAGCGGGGGGACTTTACGAGCAGTACTTC. This translates into CASSQGAGGLYEQYF.

The chain is built from TRBV5-1 and TRBJ1-4, with 9 bases aligning to TRBD1. CDR3 size: 15 residues. Trimming took 4 bases from V and 4 from J; bases not matched to a gene: 5. The germline gives CDR1 SGHRS, CDR2 YFSETQ. The CDR3 is CASSPGTGSNEKLFF. DNA of the CDR3: TGCGCCAGCAGCCCGGGGACAGGGAGTAATGAAAAACTGTTTTTT.

This clone was observed a few times. The chain has TRBV10-3 and TRBJ1-2; maybe TRBD1 (6 bases). Germline CDR1 is ENHRY and CDR2 is SYGVKD. Trimming pared 6 bases from V and 8 bases from J, leaving 22 bases between. The CDR3 covers 15 residues. This chain's CDR3 is CAIRPSGGAFDGYTF. For the CDR3, the DNA is TGTGCCATCAGACCCTCGGGGGGGGCGTTTGACGGCTACACCTTC.

V usage is TRBV6-6 and J usage is TRBJ2-2, with 7 bases identical to TRBD1. The CDR3 runs 15 residues. Looked up from germline, CDR1 is MNHNY and CDR2 is SVGAGI (reference sequence). The V segment lost 5 bases and the J segment 6 bases; nucleotides outside the gene matches: 9. This chain's CDR3 is CASSTTGSSSGELFF. The CDR3 DNA sequence: TGTGCCAGCAGTACGACAGGGTCGTCGTCCGGGGAGCTGTTTTTT.

This sequence joins TRBV7-2 and TRBJ1-2; 8 nucleotides line up with TRBD1. V gave up 5 bases and J gave up 7 bases; unmatched junction bases: 15. CDR1 is SGHTA, CDR2 FQGNSA, per germline. The length of the CDR3 is 16 residues. CDR3 DNA sequence: TGTGCCAGCAGCCCTAGGGGAAGGACAGGGAGCTTTGGCTACACCTTC. Amino acid sequence: CASSPRGRTGSFGYTF.

This chain links TRBV6-5 with TRBJ1-4, with a weak D call TRBD1 (5 bases). CDR3 length equals 16 residues. Germline lookup yields CDR1 MNHEY and CDR2 SVGAGI. V gave up 3 bases and J gave up 0 bases, with 11 bases separating them. CDR3 residues: CASSYGTVATNEKLFF. The CDR3 DNA sequence: TGTGCCAGCAGTTATGGGACGGTCGCAACTAATGAAAAACTGTTTTTT.

V gene TRBV19 combines with J gene TRBJ2-1, with TRBD2 matching over 8 bases. Trimming took 3 bases from V and 4 from J; bases not matched to a gene: 5. CDR1 and CDR2 from the germline V gene are LNHDA and SQIVND (reference sequence). CDR3 length: 15 amino acids. Written as DNA, the CDR3 is TGTGCCAGTAGTATCAGCGGGAGTAGGTACAATGAGCAGTTCTTC. As protein: CASSISGSRYNEQFF.